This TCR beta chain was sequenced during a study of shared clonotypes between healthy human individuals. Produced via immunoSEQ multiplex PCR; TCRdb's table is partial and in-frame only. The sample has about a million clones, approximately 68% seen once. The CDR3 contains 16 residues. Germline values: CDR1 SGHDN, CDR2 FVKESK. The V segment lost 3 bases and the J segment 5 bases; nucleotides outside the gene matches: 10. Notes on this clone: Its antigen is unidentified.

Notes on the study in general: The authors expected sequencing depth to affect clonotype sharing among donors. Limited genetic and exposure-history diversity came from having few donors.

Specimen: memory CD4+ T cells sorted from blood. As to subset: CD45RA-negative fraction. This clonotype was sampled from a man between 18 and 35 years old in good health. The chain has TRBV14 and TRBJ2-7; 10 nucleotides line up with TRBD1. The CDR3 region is CASSQLPGQGTDEQYF. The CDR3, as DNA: TGTGCCAGCAGCCAGCTCCCGGGACAGGGGACTGACGAGCAGTACTTC.